This passage covers 23 T cell receptor beta chains from one sample sequenced in a study of blood T cell repertoires in COVID-19. Sequencing used immunoSEQ multiplex PCR; TCRdb keeps in-frame clones, though not all of them. The data contain around 300,000 clones, roughly 88% of them singletons. What was sequenced was PBMCs or T cells enriched from blood (not recorded which). These receptors were taken from a man between 25 and 39 years old who had recovered from COVID-19.

This rearrangement joins TRBV24-1 to TRBJ1-2, with 9 bases identical to TRBD1. Germline lookup yields CDR1 KGHDR and CDR2 SFDVKD. J was trimmed by 4 bases and V by 3 bases; bases with no gene match: 11. The CDR3 has 17 residues. CDR3 amino acids: CATSDREDRGASYGYTF. The CDR3 DNA is TGTGCCACCAGTGATCGCGAAGACAGGGGGGCGAGCTATGGCTACACCTTC.

V is TRBV6-5 and J is TRBJ2-5; TRBD1 matches at 7 bases. Germline V gives CDR1 MNHEY, CDR2 SVGAGI. The CDR3 length is 16 residues. V dropped 0 bases and J dropped 1; count of bases not matched to a gene: 5. DNA of the CDR3: TGTGCCAGCAGTTACTCGAGTTGGGACAGCCAAGAGACCCAGTACTTC. The encoded protein is CASSYSSWDSQETQYF.

This chain uses TRBV5-6 with TRBJ2-5; D is perhaps TRBD1 (6 bases). V lost 3 bases, J lost 2 bases, and 8 bases lay in between. Looked up from germline, CDR1 is SGHDT and CDR2 is YYEEEE. This CDR3 comprises 13 residues. The CDR3: CASSSGAQETQYF. DNA of the CDR3: TGTGCCAGCAGCTCAGGGGCACAAGAGACCCAGTACTTC.

CDR3 DNA: TGTGCCAGCAGTCAGGACAGGGCGCGTGGCTACACCTTC. Translating gives CASSQDRARGYTF. J is TRBJ1-2 and V is TRBV28, with 8 bases fitting TRBD1. J was trimmed by 7 bases and V by 5 bases; bases with no gene match: 6. Germline V gives CDR1 MDHEN, CDR2 SYDVKM. The CDR3 is 13 amino acids.

CDR3 protein: CSASDVRTARDEQFF. The CDR3 DNA sequence: TGCAGTGCTAGTGATGTCCGGACAGCCAGGGATGAGCAGTTCTTC. The chain is built from TRBV20-1 and TRBJ2-1; TRBD1 might be the D (6 bases). Germline values: CDR1 DFQATT, CDR2 SNEGSKA (reference sequence). V lost 3 bases and J 8 bases, leaving 20 bases between the germline ends. This CDR3 comprises 15 residues.

The V gene is TRBV3-1 (or the pseudogene TRBV3-2), the J gene TRBJ1-5, with D maybe TRBD1 (5 bases). V lost 0 bases and J lost 6, with 12 bases in between. The CDR3 spans 15 residues. Looked up from germline, CDR1 is LGHDT and CDR2 is YNNKEL (reference sequence). For the CDR3, the DNA is TGTGCCAGCAGCCAAGATAGGAGGGGCGGTCAGCCCCAGCATTTT. It is translated as CASSQDRRGGQPQHF.

V usage is TRBV28 and J usage is TRBJ2-7; D may be TRBD1 (6 bases). Deletions cut 6 bases from V and 3 bases from J, with 15 bases between. This CDR3 spans 14 amino acids. Germline V gene sequence: CDR1 MDHEN, CDR2 SYDVKM. CDR3 region: CASRSGTTIYEQYF. CDR3 DNA sequence: TGTGCCAGCAGGTCCGGGACAACAATCTACGAGCAGTACTTC.

The chain uses TRBV3-1 (or the pseudogene TRBV3-2) and TRBJ2-7, with 11 bases identical to TRBD2. The junction had 3 bases not matched to a gene; V was cut back by 8 bases and J by 6 bases. Germline values: CDR1 LGHDT, CDR2 YNNKEL (reference sequence). The CDR3 spans 12 residues. This CDR3 is CASGGLAAEQYF. CDR3 in DNA: TGTGCCAGCGGGGGACTAGCGGCCGAGCAGTACTTC.

This clone has a count of ten or more. This chain connects TRBV6-1 to TRBJ2-2; 12 bases align to TRBD1. Germline trimming cut 1 base from V and 7 bases from J; bases unmatched to any gene: 7. The CDR3 contains 17 residues. Germline loops: CDR1 MNHNS, CDR2 SASEGT. The CDR3 nucleotides read TGTGCCAGCAGTGAAGTTCCTGGGACAGGGGGCCACGGGGAGCTGTTTTTT. Protein product: CASSEVPGTGGHGELFF.

The chain has TRBV9 and TRBJ2-1, with 8 bases matching TRBD1. The germline CDR1 and CDR2 sequences are SGDLS and YYNGEE. The ends lost 0 bases at V and 12 bases at J; junction bases unmatched: 11. This CDR3 comprises 15 residues. Here the CDR3 reads CASSVVPVEQGGQFF. CDR3 DNA: TGTGCCAGCAGCGTAGTACCGGTGGAACAGGGGGGGCAGTTCTTC.

V usage is TRBV5-8 and J usage is TRBJ2-3; 10 positions match TRBD2. The J segment lost 1 base and the V segment lost 7 bases, leaving 9 bases of the junction unmatched. CDR3 length: 16 residues. Germline-derived CDR1 and CDR2 are SGHTS and YDEGEE. CDR3 amino acids: CASRSGGSSRTDTQYF. CDR3 coding DNA: TGTGCCAGCCGTAGCGGGGGGTCCTCGCGCACAGATACGCAGTATTTT.

This clone has a single count. V gene TRBV5-8 combines with J gene TRBJ2-7, with 13 positions matching TRBD2. The CDR3 spans 15 residues. V gave up 6 bases and J gave up 7 bases; unmatched junction bases: 10. The germline gives CDR1 SGHTS, CDR2 YDEGEE. The CDR3 loop is CASTPGLAGAWEQYF. In DNA, the CDR3 is TGTGCCAGCACCCCCGGACTAGCGGGGGCATGGGAGCAGTACTTC.

Only a few counts were recorded for this clone. The V call is TRBV12-3 or TRBV12-4, the J call TRBJ1-2; D uncertain. Between the trimmed V and J ends, which lost 6 bases and 6 bases, there was a span of 14 bases. There are 13 residues in the CDR3. CDR3 loop: CASSLKREDGYTF. The CDR3 region has the DNA TGTGCCAGCAGCCTGAAAAGGGAGGATGGCTACACCTTC.

The chain recombines TRBV28 with TRBJ1-5; TRBD1 matches 8 bases. The germline gives CDR1 MDHEN, CDR2 SYDVKM. The CDR3 runs 15 residues. Trimming cost V 3 bases and J 7 bases; bases outside gene matches: 8. The CDR3 here is CASSLETGEWQPQHF. In nucleotides, the CDR3 is TGTGCCAGCAGTTTGGAGACAGGGGAGTGGCAGCCCCAGCATTTT. Complete variable domain (other parts from reference TRBV28 and TRBJ1-5): DVKVTQSSRYLVKRTGEKVFLECVQDMDHENMFWYRQDPGLGLRLIYFSYDVKMKEKGDIPEGYSVSREKKERFSLILESASTNQTSMYLCASSLETGEWQPQHFGDGTRLSIL.

This chain uses TRBV25-1 with TRBJ2-5; 8 nucleotides agree with TRBD2. After removal of 9 bases from V and 2 bases from J, the junction contained 5 bases not matched to a gene. The CDR3 is made up of 13 amino acids. The germline V gene has CDR1 MGHDK and CDR2 SYGVNS. CDR3: CASSPSGQETQYF. In DNA form, the CDR3 reads TGTGCCAGTTCCCCTAGCGGGCAAGAGACCCAGTACTTC.

This chain joins TRBV18 and TRBJ2-7; tentative D call: TRBD1 (6 bases). V lost 0 bases to trimming and J lost 3 bases, with 15 bases between them. Germline values: CDR1 KGHSH, CDR2 LQKENI. This CDR3 is 16 amino acids long. The CDR3 region is CASSPPADSLGYEQYF. The CDR3 nucleotides are TGTGCCAGCTCACCACCCGCGGACAGTCTGGGCTACGAGCAGTACTTC.

The genes are TRBV9 and TRBJ1-3; weak D call: TRBD1 (6 bases). The CDR3 runs 16 residues. The germline V and J ends were trimmed by 2 bases and 3 bases, with 15 bases remaining between them. From germline, CDR1 is SGDLS and CDR2 YYNGEE. The CDR3 DNA sequence: TGTGCCAGCAGCGTCGAAACAGGGCTCTTTGGAAACACCATATATTTT. As protein: CASSVETGLFGNTIYF.

V usage is TRBV15 and J usage is TRBJ1-1; 7 positions match TRBD1. The J segment lost 3 bases and the V segment lost 5 bases, leaving 9 bases of the junction unmatched. The CDR3 is 15 amino acids. From germline, CDR1 is LNHNV and CDR2 YYDKDF (reference sequence). CDR3 region: CATSVYRGLYTEAFF. The CDR3 DNA reads as TGTGCCACCAGCGTTTACAGGGGTTTGTACACTGAAGCTTTCTTT.

V is TRBV2 and J is TRBJ2-3; 8 bases map to TRBD2. Germline CDR1 is SNHLY and CDR2 is FYNNEI. The trim removed 6 bases at V and 4 bases at J, leaving 9 bases unmatched. This CDR3 spans 15 amino acids. CDR3 sequence (DNA): TGTGCCAGCAGCCGCGGACTAGCCTTGGCAGATACGCAGTATTTT. This encodes CASSRGLALADTQYF.

CDR3 nucleotide sequence: TGTGCTAGTGGGGCAGGGTACGGAAACACCATATATTTT. Translation: CASGAGYGNTIYF. The V call is TRBV12-5, the J call TRBJ1-3, with D perhaps TRBD1 (5 bases). This CDR3 region has 13 residues. CDR1 is LGHNT and CDR2 is FRNRAP in the germline V gene. Trimming took 6 bases from V and 4 from J, leaving 10 bases between them.

The sample holds a few counts of this clone. The CDR3 sequence: CASSQELRTAEAFF. The CDR3, as DNA: TGCGCCAGCAGCCAAGAATTGAGGACAGCTGAAGCTTTCTTT. This rearrangement joins TRBV4-1 to TRBJ1-1, with D maybe TRBD1 (6 bases). There are 14 residues in the CDR3. V lost 0 bases to trimming and J lost 6 bases, with 11 bases between them. Germline V CDR1 and CDR2: MGHRA, YSYEKL.

This chain joins TRBV6-5 and TRBJ2-7; 10 bases are a match to TRBD1. Germline CDR1 and CDR2: MNHEY and SVGAGI. This CDR3 comprises 14 residues. J gave up 2 bases and V 5 bases, and 3 bases lay outside the gene matches. The CDR3 protein is CASSPGQGTYEQYF. CDR3 coding DNA: TGTGCCAGCAGTCCGGGACAGGGGACCTACGAGCAGTACTTC.

This chain connects TRBV11-2 to TRBJ2-7, with 8 bases aligning to TRBD2. From germline, CDR1 is SGHAT and CDR2 FQNNGV. The ends lost 1 base at V and 0 bases at J; junction bases unmatched: 5. The CDR3 loop spans 16 amino acids. The CDR3 loop is CASSLAPSGLSYEQYF. The DNA of the CDR3 is TGTGCCAGCAGCTTAGCGCCTAGCGGGCTCTCCTACGAGCAGTACTTC. Full variable domain (missing parts from reference TRBV11-2 and TRBJ2-7): EAGVAQSPRYKIIEKRQSVAFWCNPISGHATLYWYQQILGQGPKLLIQFQNNGVVDDSQLPKDRFSAERLKGVDSTLKIQPAKLEDSAVYLCASSLAPSGLSYEQYFGPGTRLTVT.